The rows below give T cell receptor beta chains drawn from one sample of a study of T cells in Graves' hyperthyroidism and ophthalmopathy. TCRdb processed the multiplex PCR reads anew with MiXCR; each CDR3 protein has one entry. The table shows hundreds of thousands of distinct CDR3 sequences, with about 17% occurring only once. Sample: blood. These TCRs come from a woman aged 55-75 years with Graves' ophthalmopathy. CDR3s include the opening cysteine and the closing phenylalanine or tryptophan. D genes are given only for firm matches. A clone size is listed for some rows: how often the clone was seen (once, few, many), or a class if it is expanded.

CDR3: CSATPRTGRTGNEQFF
DNA: TGCAGTGCCACCCCCAGGACAGGGAGGACTGGAAATGAGCAGTTCTTC
D: TRBD1
V: TRBV20-1
J: TRBJ2-1
size: -

CDR3: CSAIHLVLGGETQYF
DNA: TGCAGTGCAATACACCTGGTTTTGGGGGGAGAGACCCAGTACTTC
D: -
V: TRBV20-1
J: TRBJ2-5
size: many

CDR3: CASSQEGGFNTDTQYF
DNA: TGTGCCAGCAGCCAAGAAGGCGGGTTCAACACAGATACGCAGTATTTT
D: -
V: TRBV4-2
J: TRBJ2-3
size: few

CDR3: CASSLAPGGQATEAFF
DNA: TGTGCCAGCAGCTTAGCCCCGGGGGGTCAGGCCACTGAAGCTTTCTTT
D: -
V: TRBV7-9
J: TRBJ1-1
size: -

CDR3: CSATYTTNQPQHF
DNA: TGCAGTGCAACCTACACAACCAATCAGCCCCAGCATTTT
D: -
V: TRBV20-1
J: TRBJ1-5
size: few

CDR3: CASSSGGQATYGYTF
DNA: TGTGCCAGCAGCTCGGGGGGACAGGCCACCTATGGCTACACCTTC
D: TRBD1
V: TRBV5-4
J: TRBJ1-2
size: many

CDR3: CASRRQGATTGELFF
DNA: TGTGCCAGCAGGCGACAGGGGGCTACCACCGGGGAGCTGTTTTTT
D: TRBD1
V: TRBV27
J: TRBJ2-2
size: -

CDR3: CASSIQGLDTGELFF
DNA: TGTGCCAGTAGTATTCAGGGGCTGGACACCGGGGAGCTGTTTTTT
D: -
V: TRBV19
J: TRBJ2-2
size: few

CDR3: CSAGTSGAQETQYF
DNA: TGCAGTGCTGGGACTAGCGGGGCACAAGAGACCCAGTACTTC
D: TRBD2
V: TRBV20-1
J: TRBJ2-5
size: -

CDR3: CASSLGILQRGKNIQYF
DNA: TGTGCCAGCAGCTTGGGAATCCTGCAGAGGGGCAAAAACATTCAGTACTTC
D: -
V: TRBV5-6
J: TRBJ2-4
size: few

CDR3: CASSQDRYTDTQYF
DNA: TGCGCCAGCAGCCAAGACCGGTACACAGATACGCAGTATTTT
D: -
V: TRBV4-3
J: TRBJ2-3
size: few

CDR3: CASSFWDPRTSGRIWFF
DNA: TGTGCCAGCAGCTTTTGGGATCCTCGGACTAGCGGGAGGATTTGGTTCTTC
D: TRBD2
V: TRBV7-9
J: TRBJ2-1
size: few

CDR3: CASSYGRTGGETEAFF
DNA: TGCGCCAGCAGCTACGGCCGAACAGGAGGGGAAACTGAAGCTTTCTTT
D: -
V: TRBV5-1
J: TRBJ1-1
size: many

CDR3: CASSPTTSGGNEQYF
DNA: TGTGCCAGCAGCCCCACGACTAGCGGGGGCAACGAGCAGTACTTC
D: TRBD2
V: TRBV2
J: TRBJ2-7
size: -

CDR3: CSVDRERQGFLYGYTF
DNA: TGCAGCGTTGACCGTGAAAGACAGGGATTCCTCTATGGCTACACCTTC
D: TRBD1
V: TRBV29-1
J: TRBJ1-2
size: few

CDR3: CASIKDRAAGNTIYF
DNA: TGTGCCAGCATCAAGGACAGGGCCGCTGGAAACACCATATATTTT
D: TRBD1
V: TRBV6-1
J: TRBJ1-3
size: -

CDR3: CSASRDRGREQYF
DNA: TGCAGTGCTAGTCGGGACAGGGGGCGAGAGCAGTACTTC
D: TRBD1
V: TRBV20-1
J: TRBJ2-7
size: many

CDR3: CSARGRRAGGETQYF
DNA: TGCAGTGCTAGAGGTCGAAGGGCCGGGGGTGAGACCCAGTACTTC
D: -
V: TRBV20-1
J: TRBJ2-5
size: -

CDR3: CASTPSGSSYEQYF
DNA: TGTGCCAGCACCCCAAGCGGGAGCTCCTACGAGCAGTACTTC
D: TRBD2
V: TRBV9
J: TRBJ2-7
size: few

CDR3: CASSLSGQGEQFF
DNA: TGTGCCAGCAGCTTATCAGGGCAAGGGGAGCAGTTCTTC
D: -
V: TRBV7-2
J: TRBJ2-1
size: many

CDR3: CSARDQYRGRSDYGYTF
DNA: TGCAGTGCTAGAGATCAATACAGGGGGCGGTCAGACTATGGCTACACCTTC
D: TRBD1
V: TRBV20-1
J: TRBJ1-2
size: many

CDR3: CASSLAGTGKNIQYF
DNA: TGTGCCAGCAGCTTGGCCGGGACAGGGAAAAACATTCAGTACTTC
D: TRBD1
V: TRBV5-4
J: TRBJ2-4
size: -

CDR3: CSARYRGLETQYF
DNA: TGCAGTGCTAGATACAGGGGTCTGGAGACCCAGTACTTC
D: TRBD1
V: TRBV20-1
J: TRBJ2-5
size: -

CDR3: CSARGTSGLSSYNEQFF
DNA: TGCAGTGCTAGGGGGACTAGCGGCCTGAGCTCCTACAATGAGCAGTTCTTC
D: TRBD2
V: TRBV20-1
J: TRBJ2-1
size: -

CDR3: CASSRPHGGDNQPQHF
DNA: TGTGCCAGCAGTAGGCCACACGGAGGAGACAATCAGCCCCAGCATTTT
D: -
V: TRBV6-1
J: TRBJ1-5
size: many

CDR3: CASSPSGRAGDTQYF
DNA: TGTGCCAGCAGCCCTAGCGGGAGGGCCGGAGATACGCAGTATTTT
D: TRBD2
V: TRBV13
J: TRBJ2-3
size: many

CDR3: CSARGGLGPEQYF
DNA: TGCAGTGCAAGGGGGGGGTTGGGTCCCGAGCAGTACTTC
D: -
V: TRBV20-1
J: TRBJ2-7
size: many

CDR3: CASSQDRGQGQFF
DNA: TGCGCCAGCAGCCAAGATAGGGGGCAGGGGCAGTTCTTC
D: TRBD1
V: TRBV4-3
J: TRBJ2-1
size: -

CDR3: CASSLASGGSSYEQYF
DNA: TGTGCCAGCAGCTTAGCTAGCGGGGGAAGCTCCTACGAGCAGTACTTC
D: TRBD2
V: TRBV11-2
J: TRBJ2-7
size: -

CDR3: CASARGQGNTGELFF
DNA: TGCGCCAGCGCTCGGGGACAGGGGAACACCGGGGAGCTGTTTTTT
D: TRBD1
V: TRBV5-1
J: TRBJ2-2
size: few

CDR3: CASTGQGNQPQHF
DNA: TGTGCCAGCACCGGGCAGGGGAATCAGCCCCAGCATTTT
D: -
V: TRBV6-1
J: TRBJ1-5
size: -

CDR3: CASRRGGETQYF
DNA: TGTGCCAGCAGGAGGGGGGGGGAGACCCAGTACTTC
D: -
V: TRBV2
J: TRBJ2-5
size: -

CDR3: CASSTSTSGSSYNEQFF
DNA: TGTGCCAGCAGCACCTCGACTAGCGGAAGCTCCTACAATGAGCAGTTCTTC
D: TRBD2
V: TRBV7-3
J: TRBJ2-1
size: -

CDR3: CASSRGTAGYEQYF
DNA: TGTGCCAGCAGCCGAGGGACTGCCGGGTACGAGCAGTACTTC
D: -
V: TRBV4-2
J: TRBJ2-7
size: many

CDR3: CASRVGGSSPDTQYF
DNA: TGTGCCAGCAGGGTAGGAGGCTCCAGCCCAGATACGCAGTATTTT
D: -
V: TRBV28
J: TRBJ2-3
size: many

CDR3: CSVEVGRNTEAFF
DNA: TGCAGCGTTGAGGTGGGCCGGAACACTGAAGCTTTCTTT
D: -
V: TRBV29-1
J: TRBJ1-1
size: many

CDR3: CASSMGQGPYEQYF
DNA: TGTGCCAGCAGCATGGGACAGGGACCCTACGAGCAGTACTTC
D: TRBD1
V: TRBV11-3
J: TRBJ2-7
size: many

CDR3: CASSWTTGNYGYTF
DNA: TGCGCCAGCAGCTGGACCACAGGGAACTATGGCTACACCTTC
D: -
V: TRBV5-1
J: TRBJ1-2
size: few

CDR3: CASSYASGITQYF
DNA: TGTGCCAGCAGTTACGCTAGCGGAATCACCCAGTACTTC
D: TRBD2
V: TRBV6-2/TRBV6-3
J: TRBJ2-5
size: many

CDR3: CASSLSREDGYTF
DNA: TGCGCCAGCAGCTTGTCCAGGGAGGATGGCTACACCTTC
D: -
V: TRBV5-1
J: TRBJ1-2
size: few

CDR3: CATSDQRQNYGYTF
DNA: TGTGCCACCAGTGACCAGAGACAAAACTATGGCTACACCTTC
D: -
V: TRBV24-1
J: TRBJ1-2
size: many

CDR3: CAFCPGTGLNTEAFF
DNA: TGTGCCTTCTGTCCCGGGACAGGTTTGAACACTGAAGCTTTCTTT
D: TRBD1
V: TRBV30
J: TRBJ1-1
size: few

CDR3: CASATGANQPQHF
DNA: TGTGCCAGCGCTACAGGAGCCAATCAGCCCCAGCATTTT
D: -
V: TRBV6-1
J: TRBJ1-5
size: -

CDR3: CSARVSGGSYNEQFF
DNA: TGCAGTGCTAGAGTCAGCGGCGGTTCCTACAATGAGCAGTTCTTC
D: -
V: TRBV20-1
J: TRBJ2-1
size: -

CDR3: CASSRPDSHEKLFF
DNA: TGTGCCAGCTCACGTCCAGACTCGCACGAAAAACTGTTTTTT
D: -
V: TRBV18
J: TRBJ1-4
size: many

CDR3: CASSLRSPVETQYF
DNA: TGTGCCAGCAGCTTAAGGTCTCCGGTCGAGACCCAGTACTTC
D: -
V: TRBV7-8
J: TRBJ2-5
size: many

CDR3: CASSYPRGVKETQYF
DNA: TGTGCCAGCAGTTATCCCAGGGGGGTTAAGGAGACCCAGTACTTC
D: -
V: TRBV6-5
J: TRBJ2-5
size: -

CDR3: CASRPTGGGNTEAFF
DNA: TGTGCCAGCAGACCTACAGGGGGCGGGAACACTGAAGCTTTCTTT
D: TRBD1
V: TRBV6-1
J: TRBJ1-1
size: many

CDR3: CASSIENRELNTEAFF
DNA: TGTGCCAGTAGTATAGAAAACAGGGAGCTGAACACTGAAGCTTTCTTT
D: -
V: TRBV19
J: TRBJ1-1
size: few